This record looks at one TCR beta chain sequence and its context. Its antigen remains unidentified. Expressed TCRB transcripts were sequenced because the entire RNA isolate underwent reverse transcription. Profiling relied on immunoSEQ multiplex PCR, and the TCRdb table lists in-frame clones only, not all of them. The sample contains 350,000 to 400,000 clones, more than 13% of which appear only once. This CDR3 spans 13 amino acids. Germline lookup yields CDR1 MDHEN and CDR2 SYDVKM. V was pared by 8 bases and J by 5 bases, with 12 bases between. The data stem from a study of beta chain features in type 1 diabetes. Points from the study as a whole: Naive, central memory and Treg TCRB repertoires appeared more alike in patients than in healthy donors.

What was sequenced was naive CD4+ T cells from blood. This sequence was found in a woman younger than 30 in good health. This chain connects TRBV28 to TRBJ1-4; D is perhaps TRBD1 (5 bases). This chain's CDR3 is CASGGGPNEKLFF. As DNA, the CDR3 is TGTGCCAGCGGGGGAGGGCCCAATGAAAAACTGTTTTTT.